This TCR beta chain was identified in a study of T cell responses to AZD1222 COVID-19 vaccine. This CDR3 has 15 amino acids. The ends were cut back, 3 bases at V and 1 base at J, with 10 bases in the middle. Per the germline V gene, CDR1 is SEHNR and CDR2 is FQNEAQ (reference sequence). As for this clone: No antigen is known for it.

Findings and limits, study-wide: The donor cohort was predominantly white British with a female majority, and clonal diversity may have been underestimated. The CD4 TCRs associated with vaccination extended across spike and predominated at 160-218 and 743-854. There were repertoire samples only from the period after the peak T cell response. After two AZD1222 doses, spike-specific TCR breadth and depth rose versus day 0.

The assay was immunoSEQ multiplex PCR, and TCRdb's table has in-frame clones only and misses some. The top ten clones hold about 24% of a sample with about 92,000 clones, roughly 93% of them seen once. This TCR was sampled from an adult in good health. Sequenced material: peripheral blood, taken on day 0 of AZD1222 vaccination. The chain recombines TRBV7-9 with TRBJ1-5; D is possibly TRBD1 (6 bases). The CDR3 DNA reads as TGTGCCAGCAGCTTCGGGACACTAAGCAATCAGCCCCAGCATTTT. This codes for CASSFGTLSNQPQHF.